These T cell receptor beta chains were read from a single sample in a study of blood T cell repertoires in COVID-19. TCRdb's copy holds only in-frame clones and misses some; the assay was immunoSEQ multiplex PCR. Altogether around 230,000 clones are present, 70% to 90% being singletons, with the ten largest covering 3% to 4.5%. The sequencing input was PBMCs or T cells enriched from blood (not recorded which). These TCRs come from a middle-aged woman with acute COVID-19. Both conserved end residues are part of each CDR3. A D gene is named only where the DNA matches it firmly. The listing skips clone size in some rows; elsewhere it reads once, few, many or a size class.

J gene | D gene | V gene | clone size | CDR3 DNA | CDR3 protein
TRBJ2-5 | TRBD2 | TRBV30 | - | TGTGCCTGGAACCTACTAGCGGGGGGGCTAGAGACCCAGTACTTC | CAWNLLAGGLETQYF
TRBJ1-1 | - | TRBV5-1 | - | TGCGCCAGCAGCTTGTATTCCGACACTGAAGCTTTCTTT | CASSLYSDTEAFF
TRBJ1-2 | - | TRBV11-1 | few | TGTGCCAGCAGCGACGGACAGCCTTATGGCTACACCTTC | CASSDGQPYGYTF
TRBJ1-1 | TRBD1 | TRBV15 | - | TGTGCCACCAGCAGAGGGACAGGGATAGGGACTGAAGCTTTCTTT | CATSRGTGIGTEAFF
TRBJ1-6 | - | TRBV2 | - | TGTGCCAGCAGTGTTAACGGAGGTAATTCACCCCTCCACTTT | CASSVNGGNSPLHF
TRBJ1-4 | TRBD1 | TRBV9 | once | TGTGCCAGCAGCGAGGGACAGGGGAGAGGGAAACTGTTTTTT | CASSEGQGRGKLFF
TRBJ2-1 | TRBD2 | TRBV7-3 | - | TGTGCCAGCAGCTCGGGACTAGCGGGCGATGAGCAGTTCTTC | CASSSGLAGDEQFF
TRBJ1-6 | TRBD1 | TRBV19 | - | TGTGCCAGTACTGTGACAGGGGATAATTCACCCCTCCACTTT | CASTVTGDNSPLHF
TRBJ1-2 | - | TRBV4-1 | - | TGCGCCAGCAGCGGTCTCAGGAACTCTAACTATGGCTACACCTTC | CASSGLRNSNYGYTF
TRBJ1-1 | - | TRBV2 | - | TGTGCCAGCAGTGAAGTTTCGGTAGAAGAAGCTTTCTTT | CASSEVSVEEAFF
TRBJ1-6 | - | TRBV4-1 | - | TGCGCCAGCAGCCAAGATCGGAGAGATTCACCCCTCCACTTT | CASSQDRRDSPLHF
TRBJ1-5 | TRBD1 | TRBV2 | - | TGTGCCAGCAGTTTGACAGGGAAGGGCCCTTTGCGCAATCAGCCCCAGCATTTT | CASSLTGKGPLRNQPQHF
TRBJ1-1 | - | TRBV14 | once | TGTGCCAGCAGCCAAGTTTTAGGGGTGAACACTGAAGCTTTCTTT | CASSQVLGVNTEAFF
TRBJ1-6 | TRBD1 | TRBV7-2 | few | TGTGCCAGCAGCTTAGGCCCGGGACAGGGTTCACCCCTCCACTTT | CASSLGPGQGSPLHF
TRBJ2-5 | TRBD2 | TRBV4-1 | - | TGCGCCAGCAGCCAAGATAAAGGGACTAGCGGGGAGACCCAGTACTTC | CASSQDKGTSGETQYF
TRBJ1-3 | - | TRBV7-8 | few | TGTGCCAGCAGCTTAGATGCCGGCTCTGGAAACACCATATATTTT | CASSLDAGSGNTIYF
TRBJ2-1 | TRBD2 | TRBV19 | - | TGTGCCAGTAGTATAGAAGGTAGCGGGCCCTACAATGAGCAGTTCTTC | CASSIEGSGPYNEQFF
TRBJ2-1 | TRBD1 | TRBV5-4 | - | TGTGCCAGCAGCCCGACAGGGATCAATGAGCAGTTCTTC | CASSPTGINEQFF
TRBJ1-2 | - | TRBV12-3/TRBV12-4 | - | TGTGCCAGCTCCTACGGAGGGCTAGATGGCTACACCTTC | CASSYGGLDGYTF
TRBJ1-5 | - | TRBV4-1 | - | TGCGCCAGCAGCCAACATCTACAGGAGAATCAGCCCCAGCATTTT | CASSQHLQENQPQHF
TRBJ1-2 | TRBD1 | TRBV4-2 | - | TGTGCCAGCAGCCAAGAGGTTGGACAGGGCCGCTATGGCTACACCTTC | CASSQEVGQGRYGYTF
TRBJ2-1 | - | TRBV5-6 | - | TGTGCCAGCAGCTTGGGTAGAAGTTCCTACAATGAGCAGTTCTTC | CASSLGRSSYNEQFF
TRBJ2-1 | TRBD2 | TRBV5-1 | - | TGCGCCAGCAGCCGTGGTAGCGGGGGGGCTTCTTATGAGCAGTTCTTC | CASSRGSGGASYEQFF
TRBJ2-5 | TRBD1 | TRBV6-4 | - | TGTGCCAGCAGTGAGGGACAGGGCGAGACCCAGTACTTC | CASSEGQGETQYF
TRBJ1-3 | - | TRBV6-5 | - | TGTGCCAGCAGTCAACGGGGAGACGGAAACACCATATATTTT | CASSQRGDGNTIYF
TRBJ1-2 | - | TRBV19 | - | TGTGCCAGTAACCCAGGGCGACTGAGGGGCTACACCTTC | CASNPGRLRGYTF
TRBJ2-7 | - | TRBV27 | - | TGTGCCACCGCCAAGGGAATCGGGACAAACACATACTACGAGCAGTACTTC | CATAKGIGTNTYYEQYF
TRBJ2-3 | - | TRBV3-1/TRBV3-2 | - | TGTGCCAGCAGCCAGAACAGGGTCGGCACAGATACGCAGTATTTT | CASSQNRVGTDTQYF
TRBJ1-1 | - | TRBV3-1/TRBV3-2 | - | TGTGCCAGCAGCCGAGGACATGAAGCTTTCTTT | CASSRGHEAFF
TRBJ2-7 | - | TRBV7-8 | - | TGTGCCAGCAGCTCACGGGACTCCTACGAGCAGTACTTC | CASSSRDSYEQYF
TRBJ2-7 | - | TRBV5-1 | few | TGCGCCAGCAGCCTAGGACTACCTGGTTTGTACGAGCAGTACTTC | CASSLGLPGLYEQYF
TRBJ1-4 | - | TRBV6-2/TRBV6-3 | - | TGTGCCAGCAGGTACAGAGCCAATGAAAAACTGTTTTTT | CASRYRANEKLFF
TRBJ1-1 | - | TRBV14 | few | TGTGCCAGCAGCCAAGATCTGGGCCTGAACACTGAAGCTTTCTTT | CASSQDLGLNTEAFF